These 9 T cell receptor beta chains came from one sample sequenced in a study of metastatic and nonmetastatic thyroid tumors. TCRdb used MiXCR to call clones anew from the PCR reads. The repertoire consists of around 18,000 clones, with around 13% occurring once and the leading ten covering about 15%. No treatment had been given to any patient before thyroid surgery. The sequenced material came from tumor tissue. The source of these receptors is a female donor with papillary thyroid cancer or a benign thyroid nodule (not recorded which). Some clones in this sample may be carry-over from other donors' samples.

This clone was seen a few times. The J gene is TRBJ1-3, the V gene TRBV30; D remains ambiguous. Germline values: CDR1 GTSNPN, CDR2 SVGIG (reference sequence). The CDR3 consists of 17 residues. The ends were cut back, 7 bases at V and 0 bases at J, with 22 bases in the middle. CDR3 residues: CASNQRRRDPSGNTIYF. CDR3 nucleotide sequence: TGTGCCTCTAACCAGAGACGGAGGGATCCCTCTGGAAACACCATATATTTT. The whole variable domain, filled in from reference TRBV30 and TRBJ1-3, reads SQTIHQWPATLVQPVGSPLSLECTVEGTSNPNLYWYRQAAGRGLQLLFYSVGIGQISSEVPQNLSASRPQDRQFILSSKKLLLSDSGFYLCASNQRRRDPSGNTIYFGEGSWLTVV.

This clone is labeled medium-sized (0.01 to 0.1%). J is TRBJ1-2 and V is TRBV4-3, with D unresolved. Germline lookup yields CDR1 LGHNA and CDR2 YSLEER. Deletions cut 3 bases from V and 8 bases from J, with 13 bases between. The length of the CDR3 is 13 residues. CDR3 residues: CASSQANRAGYTF. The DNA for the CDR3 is TGCGCCAGCAGCCAGGCCAACAGAGCCGGCTACACCTTC.

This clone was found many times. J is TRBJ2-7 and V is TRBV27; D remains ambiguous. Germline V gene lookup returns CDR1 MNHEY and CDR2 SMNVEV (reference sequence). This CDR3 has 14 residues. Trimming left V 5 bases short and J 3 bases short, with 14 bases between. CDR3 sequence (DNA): TGTGCCAGCAGTCCAACCCATGGGGACTACGAGCAGTACTTC. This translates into CASSPTHGDYEQYF.

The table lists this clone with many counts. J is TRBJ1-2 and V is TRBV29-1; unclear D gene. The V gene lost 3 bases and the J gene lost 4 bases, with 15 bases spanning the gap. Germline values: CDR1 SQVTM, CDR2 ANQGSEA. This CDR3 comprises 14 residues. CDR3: CSVDDRGSVYGYTF. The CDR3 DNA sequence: TGCAGCGTTGATGATAGAGGGTCAGTCTATGGCTACACCTTC.

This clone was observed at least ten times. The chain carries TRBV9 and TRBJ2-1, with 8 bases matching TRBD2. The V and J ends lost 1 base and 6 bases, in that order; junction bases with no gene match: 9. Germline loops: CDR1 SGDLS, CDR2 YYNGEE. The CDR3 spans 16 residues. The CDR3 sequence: CASSVTPGLGANEQFF. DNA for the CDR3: TGTGCCAGCAGCGTAACTCCGGGACTAGGGGCCAATGAGCAGTTCTTC.

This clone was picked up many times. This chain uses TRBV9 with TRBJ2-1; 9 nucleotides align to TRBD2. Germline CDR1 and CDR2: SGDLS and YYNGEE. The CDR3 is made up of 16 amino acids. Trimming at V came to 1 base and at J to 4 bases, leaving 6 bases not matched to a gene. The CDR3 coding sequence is TGTGCCAGCAGCGTATTGCTAGCGGGATCGTACAATGAGCAGTTCTTC. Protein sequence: CASSVLLAGSYNEQFF.

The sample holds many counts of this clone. The CDR3 is CASSPWDTDNEQFF. The DNA for the CDR3 is TGTGCCAGCTCACCCTGGGACACTGACAATGAGCAGTTCTTC. This sequence joins TRBV18 and TRBJ2-1; TRBD1 might be the D (6 bases). Per the germline V gene, CDR1 is KGHSH and CDR2 is LQKENI. The CDR3 is 14 amino acids. Trimming shortened V by 3 bases and J by 5 bases, and 11 bases separated the two germline ends.

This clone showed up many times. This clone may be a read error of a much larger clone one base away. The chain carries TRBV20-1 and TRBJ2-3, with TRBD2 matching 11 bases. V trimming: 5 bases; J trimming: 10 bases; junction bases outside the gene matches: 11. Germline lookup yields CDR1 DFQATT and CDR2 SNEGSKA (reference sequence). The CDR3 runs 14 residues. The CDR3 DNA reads TGCAGTGCTCGCGCGACTAGCGGGACGGATGCGCAGTATTTT. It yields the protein CSARATSGTDAQYF.

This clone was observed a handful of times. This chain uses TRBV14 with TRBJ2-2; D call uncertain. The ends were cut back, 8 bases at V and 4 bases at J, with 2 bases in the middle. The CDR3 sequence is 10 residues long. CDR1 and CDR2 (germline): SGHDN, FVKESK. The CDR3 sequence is CASRTGELFF. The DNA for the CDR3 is TGTGCCAGCCGCACCGGGGAGCTGTTTTTT.